The 26 T cell receptor beta chains below all came from one sample that was sequenced in a study of identical twins (dated by TCRdb to 2016 to 2017). Library method: 5' RACE. Sequencer: Illumina HiSeq 2000. TCRdb itself trimmed the public reads at Q25 with fastp, ran MiXCR and retained productive beta chains. Rows matching on CDR3 protein sequence are summarized as one entry with the most common DNA and genes. In this sample the table shows 1.5 million to 2 million distinct CDR3 sequences, about 31% of which occur a single time. Of the sample, 0.27% falls within the top ten clones. Input material: cord blood. These TCRs come from a newborn girl in good health.

Turning to this clonotype: A read error may explain this, as a much larger clone is one base away. The CDR3 DNA follows: TGTGCCGGCAGCGACTCGGGTTCCTACGAGCAGTACTTC. It encodes CAGSDSGSYEQYF. This chain joins TRBV4-2 and TRBJ2-4, with D hard to call. The DNA end is more similar to TRBJ2-7, so the J call may be wrong. CDR1 and CDR2 (germline): LGHNA, YNFKEQ. The CDR3 length is 13 residues.

This clonotype was counted many times. The genes are TRBV13 and TRBJ1-2; no clear D gene. V lost 7 bases and J lost 2, with 23 bases in between. Germline V gene sequence: CDR1 PRHDT, CDR2 FYEKMQ (reference sequence). The length of the CDR3 is 17 residues. CDR3 DNA sequence: TGTGCCAGCACCCCCCGCAGGACGTATGCCTTCAACTATGGCTACACCTTC. It translates to CASTPRRTYAFNYGYTF.

The rearrangement links TRBV27 to TRBJ1-1; a weak D match, TRBD1 (5 bases). The CDR3 has 14 residues. Trimming removed 4 bases from V and 0 bases from J, with 9 bases in between. Germline CDR1 reads MNHEY; CDR2 reads SMNVEV (reference sequence). This CDR3 reads CASSYRQLNTEAFF. The CDR3 DNA reads TGTGCCAGCAGTTATAGACAGCTGAACACTGAAGCTTTCTTT.

This clonotype was counted between two and nine times. This chain joins TRBV5-1 and TRBJ2-6; possibly TRBD2 for D (6 bases). The germline V gene encodes CDR1 SGHRS and CDR2 YFSETQ. With 2 bases removed from V and 4 bases from J, the gap between germline ends came to 13 bases. The CDR3 covers 16 residues. The CDR3 bases are TGCGCCAGCAGCTTTGGAGGGAGTGGCGGGGCCAACGTCCTGACTTTC. Translating gives CASSFGGSGGANVLTF.

Worth noting for this clonotype: An end of the junction does not agree with germline; a read error may underlie this. The rearrangement joins TRBV28 to TRBJ2-7; TRBD1 agrees at 11 bases. The germline V gene has CDR1 MDHEN and CDR2 SYDVKM. The CDR3 runs to 13 residues. CDR3 sequence reads: CATWTGGSYGQYF. CDR3 DNA: TGTGCCACCTGGACAGGGGGCTCCTACGGGCAGTACTTC. The variable domain in full, with the rest retrieved from reference TRBV28 and TRBJ2-7, is DVKVTQSSRYLVKRTGEKVFLECVQDMDHENMFWYRQDPGLGLRLIYFSYDVKMKEKGDIPEGYSVSREKKERFSLILESASTNQTSMYLCATWTGGSYGQYFGPGTRLTVT.

V gene TRBV7-2 combines with J gene TRBJ1-4; D possibly corresponds to TRBD1 (5 bases). Germline V lookup: CDR1 SGHTA, CDR2 FQGNSA. Trimming removed 5 bases from V and 0 bases from J, with 10 bases in between. The length of the CDR3 is 15 residues. The CDR3 nucleotides read TGTGCCAGCAGCCCGGGACGGACAACTAATGAAAAACTGTTTTTT. Translation gives CASSPGRTTNEKLFF. The full variable domain, completed using reference TRBV7-2 and TRBJ1-4, is GAGVSQSPSNKVTEKGKDVELRCDPISGHTALYWYRQSLGQGLEFLIYFQGNSAPDKSGLPSDRFSAERTGGSVSTLTIQRTQQEDSAVYLCASSPGRTTNEKLFFGSGTQLSVL.

This clonotype was observed a handful of times. CDR3: CASRHTSVLSYEQYF. The CDR3 nucleotides read TGTGCCAGCAGGCATACTAGCGTCCTCTCCTACGAGCAGTACTTC. The chain joins TRBV6-1 to TRBJ2-7, with 7 bases aligning to TRBD2. Trimming cost V 6 bases and J 0 bases; bases outside gene matches: 8. The germline gives CDR1 MNHNS, CDR2 SASEGT. CDR3 length: 15 residues.

The chain has TRBV2 and TRBJ2-1; a possible D gene is TRBD2 (6 bases). V was pared by 11 bases and J by 7 bases, with 21 bases between. Germline CDR1 SNHLY, CDR2 FYNNEI. The CDR3 extends over 14 amino acids. CDR3 nucleotide sequence: TGTGCCCCCCAGTCCGGGACTGTCTATAATGAGCAGTTCTTC. Translation: CAPQSGTVYNEQFF.

V gene TRBV4-1 combines with J gene TRBJ2-1, with TRBD2 matching 8 bases. Germline V gives CDR1 MGHRA, CDR2 YSYEKL. J gave up 3 bases and V 2 bases, and 9 bases lay outside the gene matches. CDR3 length: 17 amino acids. This CDR3 reads CASSQPLRGANYNEQFF. In nucleotides, the CDR3 is TGCGCCAGCAGCCAACCCCTGCGGGGGGCCAACTACAATGAGCAGTTCTTC.

This chain connects TRBV7-2 to TRBJ1-4, with a tentative D call TRBD1 (6 bases). The germline V gene encodes CDR1 SGHTA and CDR2 FQGNSA. Trimming took 5 bases from V and 4 from J, leaving 11 bases between them. The CDR3 sequence is 14 residues long. This CDR3 reads CASSRGGLNEKLFF. The DNA for the CDR3 is TGTGCCAGCAGCCGAGGGGGTCTTAATGAAAAACTGTTTTTT.

The rearrangement links TRBV5-1 to TRBJ2-5; 10 nucleotides agree with TRBD2. Trimming at V came to 0 bases and at J to 8 bases, leaving 7 bases not matched to a gene. CDR3 size: 15 residues. Per germline, CDR1 SGHRS and CDR2 YFSETQ. The CDR3 bases are TGCGCCAGCAGCTTGGATCTAGCGGGGGAGGATACCCAGTACTTC. Amino acid sequence: CASSLDLAGEDTQYF.

The V call is TRBV5-5, the J call TRBJ1-1; possible D gene TRBD1, 5 bases. This CDR3 comprises 13 residues. Germline CDR1 reads SGHKS; CDR2 reads YYEKEE (reference sequence). V was cut by 2 bases and J by 7 bases, with 12 bases left in between. The CDR3 nucleotides read TGTGCCAGCAGCTTAGCGGTCGGGGGTGAAGCTTTCTTT. Residues: CASSLAVGGEAFF. Complete variable domain (other parts from reference TRBV5-5 and TRBJ1-1): DAGVTQSPTHLIKTRGQQVTLRCSPISGHKSVSWYQQVLGQGPQFIFQYYEKEERGRGNFPDRFSARQFPNYSSELNVNALLLGDSALYLCASSLAVGGEAFFGQGTRLTVV.

The chain joins TRBV4-2 to TRBJ2-3; 13 nucleotides agree with TRBD2. V was clipped by 0 bases and J by 1 base; unmatched bases: 7. The germline V gene encodes CDR1 LGHNA and CDR2 YNFKEQ. The CDR3 extends over 19 amino acids. CDR3 sequence: CASSQDRGLAGTRTDTQYF. CDR3 DNA sequence: TGTGCCAGCAGCCAAGATAGGGGACTAGCGGGAACCCGCACAGATACGCAGTATTTT.

This clonotype turned up a few times. The gene calls are TRBV7-9 and TRBJ2-7, with 8 nucleotides matching TRBD2. The CDR3 length is 15 residues. CDR1 is SEHNR and CDR2 is FQNEAQ in the germline V gene (reference sequence). After removal of 3 bases from V and 4 bases from J, the junction contained 8 bases not matched to a gene. CDR3 sequence (DNA): TGTGCCAGCAGCTTTAGTGGCGGGAGGTCGTACGAGCAGTACTTC. Translation: CASSFSGGRSYEQYF. Full variable domain (remainder filled in from reference TRBV7-9 and TRBJ2-7): DTGVSQNPRHKITKRGQNVTFRCDPISEHNRLYWYRQTLGQGPEFLTYFQNEAQLEKSRLLSDRFSAERPKGSFSTLEIQRTEQGDSAMYLCASSFSGGRSYEQYFGPGTRLTVT.

The chain has TRBV12-5 and TRBJ2-7; D tentatively fits TRBD1 or TRBD2 (5 bases each). The CDR3 consists of 16 residues. Germline V gene lookup returns CDR1 LGHNT and CDR2 FRNRAP. Trimming cost V 0 bases and J 0 bases, with 12 bases left between them. CDR3 amino acids: CASGLVLGTDSYEQYF. In nucleotides, the CDR3 is TGTGCTAGTGGTTTGGTACTGGGGACGGACTCCTACGAGCAGTACTTC.

The chain is built from TRBV3-1 and TRBJ2-5; 7 nucleotides align to TRBD1. The CDR3 has 15 amino acids. Germline V CDR1 and CDR2: LGHDT, YNNKEL (reference sequence). The trim removed 0 bases at V and 11 bases at J, leaving 12 bases unmatched. As DNA, the CDR3 is TGTGCCAGCAGCCAAGATGTCAGGGGGATAAATGAGCAGTACTTC. It specifies CASSQDVRGINEQYF.

This clonotype has just a few counts. V gene TRBV5-1 combines with J gene TRBJ2-1; 8 bases match TRBD2. J gave up 13 bases and V 2 bases, and 17 bases lay outside the gene matches. This CDR3 contains 16 residues. CDR1 and CDR2 (germline): SGHRS, YFSETQ. The CDR3, as DNA: TGCGCCAGCAGCTTTCGGGGTCGACTAGCGCCAGAACGACAGTTCTTC. Residues: CASSFRGRLAPERQFF.

This clonotype has only a few counts. This chain links TRBV10-3 with TRBJ1-1; tentatively, D is TRBD1 (5 bases). Germline loops: CDR1 ENHRY, CDR2 SYGVKD. V dropped 6 bases and J dropped 0 bases, with 11 bases sitting between them. This CDR3 contains 14 residues. The CDR3 is CAIRDGAMNTEAFF. As DNA, the CDR3 is TGTGCCATCAGAGACGGGGCGATGAACACTGAAGCTTTCTTT.

This clonotype came up many times. V usage is TRBV28 and J usage is TRBJ2-5; TRBD1 matches at 9 bases. Germline values: CDR1 MDHEN, CDR2 SYDVKM. The ends lost 0 bases at V and 2 bases at J; junction bases unmatched: 7. The CDR3 is 17 residues long. The CDR3 nucleotides read TGTGCCAGCAGTTTATGGCACCGTGACAGGGGGCAAGAGACCCAGTACTTC. This codes for CASSLWHRDRGQETQYF.

This chain joins TRBV18 and TRBJ2-5; no reliable D call. The V gene's germline CDR1 is KGHSH and CDR2 LQKENI. CDR3 length equals 15 residues. Trimming pared 1 base from V and 4 bases from J, leaving 13 bases between. CDR3 protein: CASSPQARTTETQYF. CDR3 coding DNA: TGTGCCAGCTCACCACAGGCCAGAACAACAGAGACCCAGTACTTC.

This clonotype was recorded a few times. This chain uses TRBV28 with TRBJ2-2; D not certain. Germline loops: CDR1 MDHEN, CDR2 SYDVKM. Trimming stripped 3 bases from V and 4 bases from J, with 12 bases between. The CDR3 is made up of 15 amino acids. CDR3 bases: TGTGCCAGCAGTTTCGTCCCGGGTATCACCGGGGAGCTGTTTTTT. As protein: CASSFVPGITGELFF.

The chain uses TRBV12-3 or TRBV12-4 and TRBJ2-5; D might be TRBD2 (5 bases). This CDR3 comprises 11 residues. The ends were cut back, 5 bases at V and 9 bases at J, with 10 bases in the middle. The DNA of the CDR3 is TGTGCCAGCAGTAACCCGGAGGCCCAGTACTTC. It is translated as CASSNPEAQYF.

This clonotype was observed a few times. The rearrangement uses TRBV29-1 and TRBJ2-7; D call uncertain. Trimming took 6 bases from V and 2 from J, leaving 17 bases between them. CDR1 is SQVTM and CDR2 is ANQGSEA in the germline V gene. The CDR3 is 14 amino acids. CDR3 coding DNA: TGCAGCGTCACACTCCTAGGGCCGACCTACGAGCAGTACTTC. It yields the protein CSVTLLGPTYEQYF.

The chain has TRBV7-2 and TRBJ1-3; D possibly corresponds to TRBD1 (5 bases). Per germline, CDR1 SGHTA and CDR2 FQGNSA. The CDR3 has 17 residues. V shed 0 bases and J shed 2 bases, with 14 bases lying between them. The CDR3 region has the DNA TGTGCCAGCAGCTTAGCGGGGCAGGCCTCCGCTGGAAACACCATATATTTT. It is translated as CASSLAGQASAGNTIYF.

Concerning this clonotype: It may be a read error: a sequence one base away is much more abundant. This chain connects TRBV11-1 to TRBJ2-1, with TRBD2 identical over 9 bases. Judging by the DNA end, TRBJ2-7 fits better; the J call may be wrong. Per the germline V gene, CDR1 is SGHAT and CDR2 is FQDESV (reference sequence). The CDR3 contains 16 residues. This CDR3 is CASSLSGLASYNEQYF. In DNA, the CDR3 is TGTGCCAGCAGCTTATCGGGACTAGCCTCCTACAATGAGCAGTACTTC.

CDR3 DNA: TGCAGCGTTGAAGATATGCGGGAGGGCCCGTACAATGAGCAGTTCTTC. Translated: CSVEDMREGPYNEQFF. The V call is TRBV29-1, the J call TRBJ2-1; 9 positions match TRBD2. The germline gives CDR1 SQVTM, CDR2 ANQGSEA. The CDR3 contains 16 residues. J gave up 4 bases and V 0 bases, and 7 bases lay outside the gene matches.